This entry describes one TCR beta chain. With 6 bases clipped from V and 4 bases from J, the junction kept 5 bases outside the gene matches. Germline CDR1 SGDLS, CDR2 YYNGEE. CDR3 length: 14 residues. These data come from a study of blood T cell repertoires in COVID-19. Study at large: In each case, the material was cDNA or gDNA derived from T cells, B-cell-depleted T cells, or PBMCs.

Repertoires were generated with immunoSEQ multiplex PCR, while TCRdb's copy carries only in-frame clones and drops some. The repertoire consists of approximately 300,000 clones, with 80% to 95% occurring once and the leading ten covering about 6.8%. The genes are TRBV9 and TRBJ2-1, with 9 bases lining up with TRBD2. Sequencing was performed on peripheral blood. The receptor was isolated from a woman between 25 and 40 years old with COVID-19, enrolled during active disease. DNA for the CDR3: TGTGCCAGCACCCGGACTAGCGATTACAATGAGCAGTTCTTC. This translates into CASTRTSDYNEQFF.